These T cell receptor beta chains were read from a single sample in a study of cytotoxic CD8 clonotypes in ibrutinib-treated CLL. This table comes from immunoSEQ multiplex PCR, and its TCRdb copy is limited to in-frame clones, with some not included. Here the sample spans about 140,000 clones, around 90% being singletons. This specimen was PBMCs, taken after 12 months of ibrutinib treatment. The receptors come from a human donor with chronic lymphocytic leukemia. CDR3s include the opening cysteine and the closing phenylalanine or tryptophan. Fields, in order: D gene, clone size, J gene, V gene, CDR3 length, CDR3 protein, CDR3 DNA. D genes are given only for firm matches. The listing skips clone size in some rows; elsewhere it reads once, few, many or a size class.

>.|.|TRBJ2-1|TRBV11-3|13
CASSLGHSNEQFF
TGTGCCAGCAGCTTAGGCCACTCCAATGAGCAGTTCTTC
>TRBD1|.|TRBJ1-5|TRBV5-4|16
CASSLGGQGGNQPQHF
TGTGCCAGCAGCTTGGGGGGACAGGGGGGCAATCAGCCCCAGCATTTT
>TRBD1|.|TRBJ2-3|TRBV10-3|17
CAIRGRTGEGVTDTQYF
TGTGCCATCAGAGGCCGGACAGGGGAAGGAGTAACAGATACGCAGTATTTT
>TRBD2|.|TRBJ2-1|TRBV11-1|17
CASSLYRTSPTYNEQFF
TGTGCCAGCAGCTTATACCGGACTAGCCCCACCTACAATGAGCAGTTCTTC
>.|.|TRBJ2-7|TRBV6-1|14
CASTPHLDSYEQYF
TGTGCCAGCACCCCCCACCTGGATTCCTACGAGCAGTACTTC
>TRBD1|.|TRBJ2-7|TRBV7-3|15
CASSSPGTGSYEQYF
TGTGCCAGCAGCTCCCCCGGGACAGGATCCTACGAGCAGTACTTC
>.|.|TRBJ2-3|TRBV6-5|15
CASSYSRGSTDTQYF
TGTGCCAGCAGTTATTCCAGGGGTAGCACAGATACGCAGTATTTT
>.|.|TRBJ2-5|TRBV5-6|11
CASSLQETQYF
TGTGCCAGCAGTTTGCAAGAGACCCAGTACTTC
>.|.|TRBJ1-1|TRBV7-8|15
CASSLRGTRNTEAFF
TGTGCCAGCAGCTTACGCGGGACAAGAAACACTGAAGCTTTCTTT
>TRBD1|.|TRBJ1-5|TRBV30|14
CAWGTGDSNQPQHF
TGTGCCTGGGGTACAGGGGATAGCAATCAGCCCCAGCATTTT
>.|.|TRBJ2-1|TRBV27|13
CASSFESYNEQFF
TGTGCCAGCAGTTTTGAATCTTACAATGAGCAGTTCTTC
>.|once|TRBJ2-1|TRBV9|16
CASSVLRQKSYNEQFF
TGTGCCAGCAGCGTCCTGCGACAGAAGTCCTACAATGAGCAGTTCTTC
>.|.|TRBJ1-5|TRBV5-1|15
CASSYSPGGYQPQHF
TGCGCCAGCAGCTACAGTCCCGGAGGGTACCAGCCCCAGCATTTT
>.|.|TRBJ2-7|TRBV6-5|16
CASSSRRPSLPYEQYF
TGTGCCAGCAGTTCCCGTAGGCCTAGCCTCCCCTACGAGCAGTACTTC
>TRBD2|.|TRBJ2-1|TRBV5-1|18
CASRNPGTSGRAMDEQFF
TGCGCCAGCAGGAACCCCGGGACTAGCGGGAGGGCCATGGATGAGCAGTTCTTC
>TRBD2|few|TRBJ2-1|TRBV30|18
CAWSGDGVTSGSVDEQFF
TGTGCCTGGAGTGGGGATGGTGTGACTAGCGGGAGTGTCGATGAGCAGTTCTTC
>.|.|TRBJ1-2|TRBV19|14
CASSITGANYGYTF
TGTGCCAGTAGTATAACAGGCGCCAACTATGGCTACACCTTC
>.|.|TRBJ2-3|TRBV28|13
CASILEGAYTQYF
TGTGCCAGCATTCTCGAGGGTGCATATACGCAGTATTTT
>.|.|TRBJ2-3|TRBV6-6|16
CASSYSDGASTDTQYF
TGTGCCAGCAGTTACTCTGACGGTGCTAGCACAGATACGCAGTATTTT
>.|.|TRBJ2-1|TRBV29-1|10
CSGSYNEQFF
TGCAGCGGTTCGTACAATGAGCAGTTCTTC
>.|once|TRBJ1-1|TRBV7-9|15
CASSLRHFMNTEAFF
TGTGCCAGCAGCCTCCGACACTTCATGAACACTGAAGCTTTCTTT
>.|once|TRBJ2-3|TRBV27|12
CASRTSWDTQYF
TGTGCCAGCAGGACTTCCTGGGATACGCAGTATTTT
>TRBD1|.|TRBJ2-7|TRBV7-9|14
CASSFDRADYEQYF
TGTGCCAGCAGCTTCGACAGGGCCGACTACGAGCAGTACTTC
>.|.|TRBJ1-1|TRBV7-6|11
CASSSGGDAFF
TGTGCCAGCAGCTCTGGGGGCGACGCTTTCTTT
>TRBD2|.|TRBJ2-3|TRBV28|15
CASGGIIAGVSTQYF
TGTGCCAGCGGTGGGATAATAGCGGGAGTGAGTACGCAGTATTTT
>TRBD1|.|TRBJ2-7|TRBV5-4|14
CASSPGTGSYEQYF
TGTGCCAGCAGCCCTGGGACAGGGTCGTATGAGCAGTACTTC
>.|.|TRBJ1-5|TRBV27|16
CASSFFPPGGAQPQHF
TGTGCCAGCAGTTTTTTTCCCCCCGGTGGGGCTCAGCCCCAGCATTTT
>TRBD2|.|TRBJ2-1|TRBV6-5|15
CASSSAGEGYNEQFF
TGTGCCAGCAGTTCGGCGGGAGAAGGGTACAATGAGCAGTTCTTC
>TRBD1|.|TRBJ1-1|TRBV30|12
CAQTRGGTEAFF
TGTGCCCAAACCAGGGGGGGCACTGAAGCTTTCTTT
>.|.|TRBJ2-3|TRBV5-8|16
CASSLGTDNRADTQYF
TGTGCCAGCAGCTTGGGGACTGACAACCGGGCAGATACGCAGTATTTT
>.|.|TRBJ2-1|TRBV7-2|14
CASSLDASYNEQFF
TGTGCCAGCAGCTTAGATGCCTCCTACAATGAGCAGTTCTTC
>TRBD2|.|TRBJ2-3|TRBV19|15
CASSPIAGGTDTQYF
TGTGCCAGTAGTCCCATAGCGGGAGGTACAGATACGCAGTATTTT
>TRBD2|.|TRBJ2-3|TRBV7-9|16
CASSKLAESYTDTQYF
TGTGCCAGCAGTAAACTAGCGGAGAGTTACACAGATACGCAGTATTTT
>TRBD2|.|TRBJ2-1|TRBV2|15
CASSAPGLAGGEQFF
TGTGCCAGCAGCGCCCCGGGACTAGCGGGAGGAGAGCAGTTCTTC
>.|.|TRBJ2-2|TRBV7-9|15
CASLDTDRNTGELFF
TGTGCCAGCCTAGACACGGACAGGAACACCGGGGAGCTGTTTTTT
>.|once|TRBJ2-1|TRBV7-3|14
CASSLTASYNEQFF
TGTGCCAGCAGCTTAACGGCCTCCTACAATGAGCAGTTCTTC
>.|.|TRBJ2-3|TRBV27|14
CASSLRQGADTQYF
TGTGCCAGCAGTTTAAGGCAGGGTGCAGATACGCAGTATTTT
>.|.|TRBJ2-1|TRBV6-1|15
CASTEPGGGDNEQFF
TGTGCCAGCACCGAACCCGGAGGAGGGGACAATGAGCAGTTCTTC
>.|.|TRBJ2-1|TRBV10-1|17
CASSESSGLDGYNEQFF
TGCGCCAGCAGTGAGTCGTCGGGACTTGACGGCTACAATGAGCAGTTCTTC
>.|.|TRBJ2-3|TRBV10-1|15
CASSPGRGGEDTQYF
TGCGCCAGCAGCCCGGGCAGGGGTGGGGAAGATACGCAGTATTTT
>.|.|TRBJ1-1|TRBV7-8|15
CASSLPTGRVTEAFF
TGTGCCAGCAGCTTACCCACAGGGAGGGTCACTGAAGCTTTCTTT
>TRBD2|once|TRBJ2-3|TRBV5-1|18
CASSSQPGLAGGADTQYF
TGCGCCAGCAGCTCACAACCGGGGCTAGCGGGAGGGGCAGATACGCAGTATTTT
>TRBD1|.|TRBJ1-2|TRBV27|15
CASSPLEGADYGYTF
TGTGCCAGCAGTCCTTTAGAGGGGGCTGATTATGGCTACACCTTC
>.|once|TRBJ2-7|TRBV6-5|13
CASSSSGTYEQYF
TGTGCCAGCAGTTCATCAGGCACCTACGAGCAGTACTTC
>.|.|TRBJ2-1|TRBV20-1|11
CSAWDDIEQFF
TGCAGTGCTTGGGACGATATTGAGCAGTTCTTC
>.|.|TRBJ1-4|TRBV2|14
CASRARTENEKLFF
TGTGCCAGCAGGGCGAGGACAGAGAATGAAAAACTGTTTTTT
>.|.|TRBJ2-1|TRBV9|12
CASSVEGNEQFF
TGTGCCAGCAGCGTAGAGGGTAATGAGCAGTTCTTC
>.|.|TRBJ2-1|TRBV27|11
CASPSSNEQFF
TGTGCCAGCCCGTCGAGCAATGAGCAGTTCTTC
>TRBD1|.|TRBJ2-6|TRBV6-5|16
CASSYAGGAGANVLTF
TGTGCCAGCAGTTACGCAGGGGGCGCCGGGGCCAACGTCCTGACTTTC
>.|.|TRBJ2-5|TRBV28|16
CASSLRFKRGKETQYF
TGTGCCAGCAGTTTACGGTTTAAGAGGGGGAAGGAGACCCAGTACTTC
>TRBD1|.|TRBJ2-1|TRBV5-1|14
CASGQGNTYNEQFF
TGCGCCAGCGGACAGGGTAACACCTACAATGAGCAGTTCTTC
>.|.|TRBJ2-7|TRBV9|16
CASSPEGRTTSYEQYF
TGTGCCAGCAGCCCCGAGGGAAGGACTACCTCTTACGAGCAGTACTTC
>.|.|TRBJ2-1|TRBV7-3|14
CASSSRGRGDEQFF
TGTGCCAGCAGCTCCCGTGGCAGGGGCGATGAGCAGTTCTTC
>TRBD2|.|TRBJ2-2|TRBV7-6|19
CASSLTPIAGGPITGELFF
TGTGCCAGCAGCTTGACTCCAATAGCGGGAGGGCCAATCACCGGGGAGCTGTTTTTT
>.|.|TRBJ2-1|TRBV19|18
CASSRVGEVRQDYNEQFF
TGTGCCAGTAGTAGGGTTGGAGAGGTCAGGCAGGACTACAATGAGCAGTTCTTC
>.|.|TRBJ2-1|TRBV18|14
CASSPRVGGTEQFF
TGTGCCAGCTCACCCCGGGTGGGGGGCACTGAGCAGTTCTTC
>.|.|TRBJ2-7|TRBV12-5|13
CASGLGTSYEQYF
TGTGCTAGTGGTTTGGGGACCTCCTACGAGCAGTACTTC